This T cell receptor (beta chain) appears in the sequencing data of a study of cytomegalovirus exposure and HLA in healthy donors. Study overall: A later analysis reported the 100 to 150 validation repertoires used the same platform as the approximately 660 first-cohort repertoires.

The J segment lost 8 bases and the V segment lost 6 bases, leaving 11 bases of the junction unmatched. The CDR3 totals 14 residues. The germline CDR1 and CDR2 sequences are SQVTM and ANQGSEA. Note on this clone: Its cognate antigen is unknown.

Data came from immunoSEQ multiplex PCR; TCRdb stores just in-frame clones and leaves some out. The sample yields tens of thousands of clones, around 94% seen once. The study's findings and limits: In vitro testing confirmed a few CMV-associated chains as specific for CMV antigens. The investigators catalogued 164 TCR beta chains as cytomegalovirus-associated. Cytomegalovirus status, reportedly, was diagnosed with high specificity and sensitivity by the classifier.

The rearrangement links TRBV29-1 to TRBJ1-4, with TRBD1 matching 8 bases. The sequencing input was PBMCs. The source of this sequence is a woman in her late teens or twenties in good health and CMV-seropositive. DNA for the CDR3: TGCAGCGTGAACACAGGGGGAAAAGGAGAAAAACTGTTTTTT. It yields the protein CSVNTGGKGEKLFF.